This T cell receptor (beta chain) stems from a study of neoadjuvant anti-PD-1 for oral cavity cancer. Study in general: Before surgery, most patients got three to four biweekly 3 mg/kg nivolumab doses. Study observations and caveats: Higher pretreatment Treg/Th17 ratios tracked higher pretreatment blood clonality. PBMC Gini-index clonality exceeded responders' in non-responders post-nivolumab.

This table comes from immunoSEQ multiplex PCR, and its TCRdb copy is limited to in-frame clones, with some not included. The sample consists of 15,000 or so clones, under 75% of them appearing once. Notes on this clone: The antigen is undetermined.

V gave up 5 bases and J gave up 8 bases; unmatched junction bases: 10. CDR1 is MNHEY and CDR2 is SVGAGI in the germline V gene. The CDR3 totals 14 residues. The rearrangement links TRBV6-5 to TRBJ1-2, with 8 bases aligning to TRBD1. This TCR was sampled from a person aged 40-85 years with oral cavity squamous cell carcinoma. The specimen was PBMCs, collected before nivolumab (anti-PD-1) treatment. CDR3: CASSKAGQVFGYTF. The CDR3 region has the DNA TGTGCCAGCAGTAAGGCGGGACAGGTTTTCGGCTACACCTTC.